Listed here are 7 T cell receptor beta chains from one sample, sequenced in a study of control samples from healthy donors and cancer patients. Profiled with immunoSEQ multiplex PCR; TCRdb holds only in-frame clones, not every one. The sample gives hundreds of thousands of clones, around 90% of which show up once; 6% to 7% is in the top ten. Sequenced material: PBMCs. These receptor sequences come from a middle-aged man with head and neck cancer.

V gene TRBV28 combines with J gene TRBJ2-7; D uncertain. CDR3 length: 11 residues. Trimming stripped 5 bases from V and 11 bases from J, with 13 bases between. Germline V lookup: CDR1 MDHEN, CDR2 SYDVKM. The CDR3 DNA sequence: TGTGCCAGCAGTGACCGGGCGTTTGAGTACTTC. It specifies CASSDRAFEYF.

The gene calls are TRBV28 and TRBJ2-7; D is tentatively TRBD1 or TRBD2 (5 bases each). Trimming cost V 5 bases and J 2 bases, with 10 bases left between them. Germline loops: CDR1 MDHEN, CDR2 SYDVKM. CDR3 length: 13 residues. Here the CDR3 reads CASSLGRAYEQYF. CDR3 sequence (DNA): TGTGCCAGCAGTCTGGGACGGGCCTACGAGCAGTACTTC.

V gene TRBV27 combines with J gene TRBJ1-2; maybe TRBD1 (5 bases). Per germline, CDR1 MNHEY and CDR2 SMNVEV (reference sequence). The CDR3 is made up of 15 amino acids. V shed 8 bases and J shed 9 bases, with 25 bases lying between them. CDR3 in DNA: TGTGCCAGCGGTAAACAGGAGGTCTTTTATATACGCTACACCTTC. Its translation: CASGKQEVFYIRYTF.

The chain combines TRBV9 with TRBJ1-5; 7 positions match TRBD1. The J segment lost 4 bases and the V segment lost 0 bases, leaving 1 base of the junction unmatched. This CDR3 has 14 amino acids. Germline CDR1 is SGDLS and CDR2 is YYNGEE. Written as DNA, the CDR3 is TGTGCCAGCAGCGTAGGGGGACAGAATCAGCCCCAGCATTTT. Amino acid sequence: CASSVGGQNQPQHF.

J is TRBJ1-3 and V is TRBV29-1, with a weak D call TRBD1 (5 bases). The germline V gene encodes CDR1 SQVTM and CDR2 ANQGSEA. The CDR3 sequence is 13 residues long. Trimming took 3 bases from V and 0 from J, leaving 6 bases between them. CDR3 protein: CSVEGGSGNTIYF. As DNA, the CDR3 is TGCAGCGTTGAGGGGGGCTCTGGAAACACCATATATTTT.

V usage is TRBV19 and J usage is TRBJ1-4; D not resolved. Trimming removed 3 bases from V and 3 bases from J, with 8 bases in between. This CDR3 spans 14 amino acids. Germline V lookup: CDR1 LNHDA, CDR2 SQIVND (reference sequence). CDR3 in amino acids: CASSIYSSNEKLFF. The CDR3 DNA reads TGTGCCAGTAGTATCTACAGTTCTAATGAAAAACTGTTTTTT.

This chain uses TRBV9 with TRBJ2-3, with D possibly matching TRBD2 (6 bases). The CDR3 runs 15 residues. V shed 0 bases and J shed 6 bases, with 14 bases lying between them. Germline values: CDR1 SGDLS, CDR2 YYNGEE. For the CDR3, the DNA is TGTGCCAGCAGCGTAGGCGGGGCGGGACGGGATACGCAGTATTTT. Translated, it gives CASSVGGAGRDTQYF.